The 25 T cell receptor beta chains below all came from one sample that was sequenced in a study of blood T cell repertoires in COVID-19. Sequenced by immunoSEQ multiplex PCR; TCRdb stores in-frame clones only, minus some. Altogether about 150,000 clones are present, 80% to 90% being singletons, with the ten largest covering around 15%. Sequenced input: peripheral blood. The source of these receptors is a man aged 18 to 29 with COVID-19, enrolled during active disease.

The J gene is TRBJ2-7, the V gene TRBV7-2, with 11 bases aligning to TRBD2. Germline lookup yields CDR1 SGHTA and CDR2 FQGNSA. CDR3 size: 18 residues. The junction had 7 bases not matched to a gene; V was cut back by 0 bases and J by 0 bases. The CDR3 DNA reads as TGTGCCAGCAGCTTAGCTGCTAGCGGGAGGACCCTCTCCTACGAGCAGTACTTC. It is translated as CASSLAASGRTLSYEQYF.

The genes are TRBV28 and TRBJ1-5; 9 bases fit TRBD1. This CDR3 comprises 15 residues. With 3 bases clipped from V and 11 bases from J, the junction kept 11 bases outside the gene matches. The germline V gene encodes CDR1 MDHEN and CDR2 SYDVKM. The CDR3, as DNA: TGTGCCAGCAGTTTTCAGACAGGGGGGAAATGGGCCCAGCATTTT. This codes for CASSFQTGGKWAQHF. Combining the CDR3 with reference TRBV28 and TRBJ1-5 gives the whole variable domain DVKVTQSSRYLVKRTGEKVFLECVQDMDHENMFWYRQDPGLGLRLIYFSYDVKMKEKGDIPEGYSVSREKKERFSLILESASTNQTSMYLCASSFQTGGKWAQHFGDGTRLSIL.

This chain uses TRBV27 with TRBJ2-3, with D possibly being TRBD2 (7 bases). The germline V gene has CDR1 MNHEY and CDR2 SMNVEV (reference sequence). The CDR3 is made up of 17 amino acids. With 2 bases removed from V and 3 bases from J, the gap between germline ends came to 18 bases. This chain's CDR3 is CASSLMGARESTDTQYF. The CDR3 nucleotides read TGTGCCAGCAGTTTAATGGGGGCGCGGGAGTCTACAGATACGCAGTATTTT.

On this clone itself: Other DNA sequences in this specimen translate into the identical CDR3. This sequence joins TRBV4-2 and TRBJ2-7, with D possibly being TRBD1 (5 bases). The CDR3 loop spans 13 amino acids. Deletions cut 0 bases from V and 2 bases from J, with 5 bases between. Germline lookup yields CDR1 LGHNA and CDR2 YNFKEQ. As DNA, the CDR3 is TGTGCCAGCAGCCAAGACAGGGCCTACGAGCAGTACTTC. Protein product: CASSQDRAYEQYF.

The count of this clone is one. The genes are TRBV7-9 and TRBJ2-1; 9 bases agree with TRBD2. After removal of 4 bases from V and 6 bases from J, the junction contained 1 base not matched to a gene. Looked up from germline, CDR1 is SEHNR and CDR2 is FQNEAQ (reference sequence). This CDR3 has 13 amino acids. The CDR3 DNA follows: TGTGCCAGCAGCTCTAGCGGGGCCAATGAGCAGTTCTTC. Its protein product is CASSSSGANEQFF.

V and J are TRBV24-1 and TRBJ1-2; D uncertain. CDR1 KGHDR and CDR2 SFDVKD come from the germline V gene. The CDR3 is made up of 14 amino acids. Trimming removed 9 bases from V and 4 bases from J, with 17 bases in between. The CDR3 protein is CATQEEIPPYGYTF. In DNA form, the CDR3 reads TGTGCCACCCAGGAGGAGATCCCCCCCTATGGCTACACCTTC.

This sequence joins TRBV6-6 and TRBJ1-1; D uncertain. CDR3 length: 15 residues. Per the germline V gene, CDR1 is MNHNY and CDR2 is SVGAGI (reference sequence). V lost 0 bases, J lost 2 bases, and 10 bases lay in between. The CDR3 DNA sequence: TGTGCCAGCAGTTACTCCGGGTCTCTAAACACTGAAGCTTTCTTT. Protein sequence: CASSYSGSLNTEAFF.

This sequence joins TRBV4-1 and TRBJ2-2, with a weak D call TRBD1 (6 bases). Trimming cost V 1 base and J 6 bases, with 12 bases left between them. The length of the CDR3 is 15 residues. Germline-derived CDR1 and CDR2 are MGHRA and YSYEKL. CDR3 nucleotide sequence: TGCGCCAGCAGCCAAGTGCAGGGGTGGGCCGGGGAGCTGTTTTTT. Its protein is CASSQVQGWAGELFF.

The chain links TRBV5-5 to TRBJ1-1; D is unclear. The CDR3 is 14 amino acids. CDR1 is SGHKS and CDR2 is YYEKEE in the germline V gene (reference sequence). Deletions cut 1 base from V and 5 bases from J, with 12 bases between. Here the CDR3 DNA reads TGTGCCAGCAGCTTGAGGATTGGAGGGACTGAAGCTTTCTTT. Encoded protein: CASSLRIGGTEAFF.

This clone came up once. V gene TRBV7-2 combines with J gene TRBJ1-6; D ambiguous. The germline V and J ends were trimmed by 3 bases and 8 bases, with 11 bases remaining between them. Germline V gene data show CDR1 as SGHTA and CDR2 as FQGNSA. The CDR3 has 14 residues. The CDR3 protein is CASSLRGSDSPLHF. CDR3 DNA sequence: TGTGCCAGCAGCTTGAGAGGGAGCGATTCACCCCTCCACTTT.

The chain carries TRBV4-1 and TRBJ1-6; 9 nucleotides match TRBD1. V lost 3 bases to trimming and J lost 0 bases; unmatched junction nucleotides: 12. The germline V gene has CDR1 MGHRA and CDR2 YSYEKL. This CDR3 has 20 amino acids. CDR3 in DNA: TGCGCCAGCAGCCAGGACTCGGGACAGGGTAGCAGCTCCTATAATTCACCCCTCCACTTT. Amino acids: CASSQDSGQGSSSYNSPLHF.

This chain connects TRBV6-1 to TRBJ2-5; D gene unclear. Trimming took 1 base from V and 11 from J, leaving 14 bases between them. Germline V gene sequence: CDR1 MNHNS, CDR2 SASEGT. This CDR3 region has 13 residues. Here the CDR3 reads CASSEGLKRKQYF. Here the CDR3 DNA reads TGTGCCAGCAGTGAAGGGCTCAAGCGTAAACAGTACTTC.

The gene calls are TRBV27 and TRBJ2-1, with D perhaps matching TRBD2 (5 bases). Deletions cut 6 bases from V and 0 bases from J, with 15 bases between. Per germline, CDR1 MNHEY and CDR2 SMNVEV (reference sequence). The CDR3 is 16 residues long. The CDR3 DNA reads TGTGCCAGCAGCAAAGGACTGGCTAGCTCCTACAATGAGCAGTTCTTC. The encoded protein is CASSKGLASSYNEQFF.

The chain uses TRBV19 and TRBJ2-1; TRBD1 aligns across 7 bases. V was pared by 3 bases and J by 0 bases, with 8 bases of the junction left unmatched. CDR1 and CDR2 from the germline V gene are LNHDA and SQIVND (reference sequence). The CDR3 loop spans 17 amino acids. This chain's CDR3 is CASSIMLRGLSYNEQFF. In nucleotides, the CDR3 is TGTGCCAGTAGTATCATGCTAAGGGGGCTCTCCTACAATGAGCAGTTCTTC.

The rearrangement links TRBV11-2 to TRBJ1-2, with 9 bases fitting TRBD1. The CDR3 consists of 15 residues. The trim removed 4 bases at V and 7 bases at J, leaving 10 bases unmatched. CDR1 and CDR2 (germline): SGHAT, FQNNGV. The CDR3 spells CASSSLGWTGVGYTF. CDR3 in DNA: TGTGCCAGCAGCTCCCTCGGGTGGACAGGGGTTGGCTACACCTTC.

The gene calls are TRBV28 and TRBJ2-2, with a possible D match to TRBD1 (6 bases). CDR1 is MDHEN, CDR2 SYDVKM, per germline. The CDR3 totals 12 residues. With 8 bases removed from V and 13 bases from J, the gap between germline ends came to 17 bases. DNA of the CDR3: TGTGCCAGCTCGAGGACAGACCGGAGGCTGTTTTTT. Its translation is CASSRTDRRLFF.

This chain connects TRBV15 to TRBJ2-5; a possible D gene is TRBD2 (8 bases). From germline, CDR1 is LNHNV and CDR2 YYDKDF (reference sequence). Trimming removed 5 bases from V and 4 bases from J, with 14 bases in between. The CDR3 is 14 residues long. Written as DNA, the CDR3 is TGTGCCACCAGCCCACGGGAGGGGGCAGAGACCCAGTACTTC. This gives the protein CATSPREGAETQYF.

The chain joins TRBV4-3 to TRBJ2-7; a weak D match, TRBD1 (5 bases). The length of the CDR3 is 14 residues. The V end lost 1 base, the J end lost 4 bases, and 11 bases lay between the germline ends. Germline V lookup: CDR1 LGHNA, CDR2 YSLEER. The CDR3 loop reads CASSQGQGVYEQYF. As DNA, the CDR3 is TGCGCCAGCAGCCAAGGTCAAGGGGTTTACGAGCAGTACTTC.

The chain has TRBV28 and TRBJ2-1; TRBD2 matches 10 bases. The CDR3 extends over 17 amino acids. Trimming removed 4 bases from V and 4 bases from J; junction bases left unmatched: 10. The germline V gene encodes CDR1 MDHEN and CDR2 SYDVKM. This CDR3 reads CASSSSLLAGLYNEQFF. CDR3 in DNA: TGTGCCAGCAGTTCCTCATTACTAGCGGGACTTTACAATGAGCAGTTCTTC. Complete variable domain (other parts from reference TRBV28 and TRBJ2-1): DVKVTQSSRYLVKRTGEKVFLECVQDMDHENMFWYRQDPGLGLRLIYFSYDVKMKEKGDIPEGYSVSREKKERFSLILESASTNQTSMYLCASSSSLLAGLYNEQFFGPGTRLTVL.

The gene calls are TRBV5-1 and TRBJ2-3, with TRBD2 matching over 11 bases. V shed 2 bases and J 2 bases; nucleotides not matched to a gene: 4. The CDR3 runs to 16 residues. Germline values: CDR1 SGHRS, CDR2 YFSETQ. CDR3 bases: TGCGCCAGCAGCTTAACTAGCGGGAGTATCACAGATACGCAGTATTTT. Encoded protein: CASSLTSGSITDTQYF.

CDR3 in DNA: TGTGCCAGCAGCGAGACAGGGAGCTATGGCTACACCTTC. Its protein product is CASSETGSYGYTF. V usage is TRBV9 and J usage is TRBJ1-2; 7 bases are a match to TRBD1. The germline V gene encodes CDR1 SGDLS and CDR2 YYNGEE. This CDR3 has 13 residues. Losses at the gene ends were 3 bases for V and 4 bases for J; bases not matched to a gene: 3.

This chain uses TRBV24-1 with TRBJ1-5, with a possible D match to TRBD1 (6 bases). Trimming removed 4 bases from V and 6 bases from J, with 15 bases in between. CDR3 length equals 15 residues. Germline V CDR1 and CDR2: KGHDR, SFDVKD. CDR3 in amino acids: CATSETGQWGQPQHF. The CDR3 nucleotides are TGTGCCACCAGTGAAACAGGACAGTGGGGTCAGCCCCAGCATTTT.

The V gene is TRBV19, the J gene TRBJ2-3; tentative D call: TRBD1 (5 bases). The V and J ends lost 4 bases and 5 bases respectively, with 7 bases between them. There are 12 residues in the CDR3. Per germline, CDR1 LNHDA and CDR2 SQIVND (reference sequence). The CDR3 is CASSTGIDTQYF. Written as DNA, the CDR3 is TGTGCCAGTAGTACAGGGATAGATACGCAGTATTTT.

This rearrangement joins TRBV5-1 to TRBJ2-1, with 8 bases identical to TRBD2. The CDR3 covers 15 residues. Trimming removed 5 bases from V and 7 bases from J; junction bases left unmatched: 11. Germline CDR1 SGHRS, CDR2 YFSETQ. CDR3 sequence: CASRYTGGPVNEQFF. The CDR3 coding sequence is TGCGCCAGCAGATACACGGGAGGGCCGGTGAATGAGCAGTTCTTC.

The chain carries TRBV6-2 or TRBV6-3 and TRBJ2-2, with 7 bases matching TRBD1. J was trimmed by 5 bases and V by 2 bases; bases with no gene match: 5. This CDR3 region has 15 residues. Germline V gene data show CDR1 as MNHEY and CDR2 as SVGEGT. CDR3 sequence reads: CASSYRGPETGELFF. The DNA of the CDR3 is TGTGCCAGCAGTTACAGGGGGCCGGAAACCGGGGAGCTGTTTTTT.